One sample yielded the 8 T cell receptor beta chains listed below, sequenced in a study of T-cell reconstitution after alpha-beta-depleted transplantation in children. A TCRbeta library incorporating unique molecular identifiers was prepared. TCRdb reprocessed the PCR reads with MiXCR, giving one entry per CDR3 protein. The profile shows some 220,000 distinct CDR3 sequences, about a tenth of them singletons. This material consisted of PBMCs, taken before TCRalphabeta/CD19-depleted stem cell transplant. The source is a child under two years old with acute myeloid leukemia, due to receive a stem cell transplant.

The V gene is TRBV7-2, the J gene TRBJ2-2, with D tentatively TRBD2 (5 bases). The germline V gene encodes CDR1 SGHTA and CDR2 FQGNSA. This CDR3 has 15 residues. V was cut by 8 bases and J by 5 bases, with 18 bases left in between. The CDR3 here is CASPPEGRRTGELFF. The CDR3 DNA is TGTGCCAGCCCCCCAGAGGGCCGACGGACCGGGGAGCTGTTTTTT.

This clonotype has a count of ten or more. V and J are TRBV2 and TRBJ1-6; D not resolved. Germline values: CDR1 SNHLY, CDR2 FYNNEI. Trimming took off 6 bases at V and 10 bases at J, with 22 bases between the two ends. The CDR3 is made up of 16 amino acids. DNA of the CDR3: TGTGCCAGCAGATTTTCAAGGACCGCCACCGGCTCACCCCTCCACTTT. It yields the protein CASRFSRTATGSPLHF.

The chain links TRBV18 to TRBJ2-7; D is ambiguous. V lost 3 bases to trimming and J lost 2 bases, with 5 bases between them. The germline V gene has CDR1 KGHSH and CDR2 LQKENI. The CDR3 is 12 amino acids. The CDR3 here is CASSPATYEQYF. CDR3 in DNA: TGTGCCAGCTCACCGGCTACCTACGAGCAGTACTTC.

This clonotype was counted many times. This sequence joins TRBV27 and TRBJ2-6, with D hard to call. The CDR3 spans 15 residues. Germline V lookup: CDR1 MNHEY, CDR2 SMNVEV (reference sequence). V was pared by 7 bases and J by 0 bases, with 10 bases between. In nucleotides, the CDR3 is TGTGCCAGCACTACACAGAGCTCTGGGGCCAACGTCCTGACTTTC. Its protein product is CASTTQSSGANVLTF.

This clonotype was recorded at least ten times. V gene TRBV20-1 combines with J gene TRBJ2-3, with TRBD2 identical over 11 bases. CDR3 length equals 17 residues. CDR1 and CDR2 (germline): DFQATT, SNEGSKA (reference sequence). V gave up 4 bases and J gave up 4 bases; unmatched junction bases: 13. CDR3 sequence (DNA): TGCAGTGCTACCTCGCCTTTTAGCGGGAGGGTCGCAGATACGCAGTATTTT. Its translation: CSATSPFSGRVADTQYF.

J is TRBJ2-3 and V is TRBV7-9; no clear D. This CDR3 comprises 12 residues. Germline V gene lookup returns CDR1 SEHNR and CDR2 FQNEAQ (reference sequence). V was shortened by 5 bases and J by 4 bases, with 7 bases between the two germline ends. CDR3 amino acids: CASSNAADTQYF. The CDR3 nucleotides are TGTGCCAGCAGCAATGCGGCAGATACGCAGTATTTT. The variable domain in full, completed from reference TRBV7-9 and TRBJ2-3, reads DTGVSQNPRHKITKRGQNVTFRCDPISEHNRLYWYRQTLGQGPEFLTYFQNEAQLEKSRLLSDRFSAERPKGSFSTLEIQRTEQGDSAMYLCASSNAADTQYFGPGTRLTVL.

The V call is TRBV6-2 or TRBV6-3, the J call TRBJ2-7; no reliable D call. The V gene lost 0 bases and the J gene lost 2 bases, with 11 bases spanning the gap. This CDR3 contains 15 residues. Per germline, CDR1 MNHEY and CDR2 SVGEGT. DNA for the CDR3: TGTGCCAGCAGTTACTCAGGGAACAATCCCTACGAGCAGTACTTC. As protein: CASSYSGNNPYEQYF.

This clonotype was detected many times. V is TRBV11-2 and J is TRBJ2-2, with D possibly matching TRBD2 (6 bases). CDR1 SGHAT and CDR2 FQNNGV come from the germline V gene. Trimming pared 6 bases from V and 4 bases from J, leaving 12 bases between. The CDR3 has 14 amino acids. CDR3 in amino acids: CASRPTSITGELFF. As DNA, the CDR3 is TGTGCCAGCAGGCCTACTAGCATCACCGGGGAGCTGTTTTTT.